The rows below give T cell receptor beta chains drawn from one sample of a study of PD-L1 blockade in urothelial cancer. The table came from immunoSEQ multiplex PCR; TCRdb's copy has only in-frame clones and leaves some out. This table has roughly 100,000 clones, around 78% appearing once. The source was PBMCs, collected around atezolizumab (anti-PD-L1) treatment. All receptors derive from a man in his 70s with urothelial cancer. Each CDR3 is given with its conserved first and last residue. The D gene is left open where the match is weak. Clone size is not always given. Where it is, it says once, few, many or a class for expanded clones.

abundance: .
v_gene: TRBV18
len: 13
d_gene: TRBD1
j_gene: TRBJ1-5
CDR3nt: TGTGCCAGCTCCGGGACAGGTACCCAGCCCCAGCATTTT
CDR3aa: CASSGTGTQPQHF

abundance: once
v_gene: TRBV4-3
len: 15
d_gene: .
j_gene: TRBJ2-3
CDR3nt: TGCGCCAGCAGCCCCCTCGCCCTAGGCACAGATACGCAGTATTTT
CDR3aa: CASSPLALGTDTQYF

abundance: .
v_gene: TRBV5-1
len: 15
d_gene: TRBD2
j_gene: TRBJ2-1
CDR3nt: TGCGCCAGCAGCTTGGGCCAGCGGGAGGGGGGTGAGCAGTTCTTC
CDR3aa: CASSLGQREGGEQFF

abundance: .
v_gene: TRBV7-2
len: 14
d_gene: TRBD1
j_gene: TRBJ2-5
CDR3nt: TGTGCCAGCAGCACCCGGGACAGGACGGAGACCCAGTACTTC
CDR3aa: CASSTRDRTETQYF

abundance: .
v_gene: TRBV28
len: 15
d_gene: .
j_gene: TRBJ1-1
CDR3nt: TGTGCCAGCAGTCCGCCGACAGTCATGAACACTGAAGCTTTCTTT
CDR3aa: CASSPPTVMNTEAFF

abundance: .
v_gene: TRBV19
len: 13
d_gene: .
j_gene: TRBJ2-3
CDR3nt: TGTGCCAGTAGTATAAGCCCCACAGATACGCAGTATTTT
CDR3aa: CASSISPTDTQYF

abundance: .
v_gene: TRBV6-5
len: 16
d_gene: TRBD2
j_gene: TRBJ2-5
CDR3nt: TGTGCCAGCAGTTCCCCGACTAGCGGGGTGGGTGAGACCCAGTACTTC
CDR3aa: CASSSPTSGVGETQYF

abundance: .
v_gene: TRBV15
len: 15
d_gene: .
j_gene: TRBJ2-5
CDR3nt: TGTGCCACCAGCAGAGAAGGCAGGGTCGGGGAGACCCAGTACTTC
CDR3aa: CATSREGRVGETQYF

abundance: .
v_gene: TRBV19
len: 16
d_gene: TRBD1
j_gene: TRBJ2-7
CDR3nt: TGTGCCAGTAGTAGCAATACCGGGACAGGGGGATACGAGCAGTACTTC
CDR3aa: CASSSNTGTGGYEQYF

abundance: .
v_gene: TRBV9
len: 17
d_gene: TRBD2
j_gene: TRBJ2-5
CDR3nt: TGTGCCAGCAGCATCCGACTAGCGGGTGGACATAGGAAGACCCAGTACTTC
CDR3aa: CASSIRLAGGHRKTQYF

abundance: few
v_gene: TRBV18
len: 16
d_gene: TRBD2
j_gene: TRBJ2-3
CDR3nt: TGTGCCAGCTCACCCGCGGTACTAGCGGGAGTGGATACGCAGTATTTT
CDR3aa: CASSPAVLAGVDTQYF

abundance: .
v_gene: TRBV19
len: 14
d_gene: .
j_gene: TRBJ2-7
CDR3nt: TGTGCCAGTAGTATAGGCCCGAGCTCCTACGAGCAGTACTTC
CDR3aa: CASSIGPSSYEQYF

abundance: few
v_gene: TRBV4-1
len: 13
d_gene: .
j_gene: TRBJ2-7
CDR3nt: TGCGCCAGCAGCCAAACTGTATCCTACGAGCAGTACTTC
CDR3aa: CASSQTVSYEQYF

abundance: few
v_gene: TRBV5-6
len: 13
d_gene: .
j_gene: TRBJ1-2
CDR3nt: TGTGCCAGCAGCGATGTAGGGGGAAATGGCTACACCTTC
CDR3aa: CASSDVGGNGYTF

abundance: .
v_gene: TRBV5-1
len: 16
d_gene: TRBD1
j_gene: TRBJ2-3
CDR3nt: TGCGCCAGCAGCTCTCTGACAGGGGGCGACGCAGATACGCAGTATTTT
CDR3aa: CASSSLTGGDADTQYF

abundance: .
v_gene: TRBV18
len: 14
d_gene: TRBD1
j_gene: TRBJ1-3
CDR3nt: TGTGCCAGCTCACCTGGACAGGGTGAAAACACCATATATTTT
CDR3aa: CASSPGQGENTIYF

abundance: .
v_gene: TRBV19
len: 16
d_gene: TRBD2
j_gene: TRBJ2-7
CDR3nt: TGTGCCAGTAGTATAGCAGATAGCGGGGACGCCTACGAGCAGTACTTC
CDR3aa: CASSIADSGDAYEQYF

abundance: .
v_gene: TRBV5-4
len: 15
d_gene: .
j_gene: TRBJ1-2
CDR3nt: TGTGCCAGCAGCTCGGTGGGAGGTTTGAGCTATGGCTACACCTTC
CDR3aa: CASSSVGGLSYGYTF

abundance: .
v_gene: TRBV6-5
len: 16
d_gene: .
j_gene: TRBJ2-2
CDR3nt: TGTGCCAGCAGTTACTCTCGGGGTAGTTCCACCGGGGAGCTGTTTTTT
CDR3aa: CASSYSRGSSTGELFF

abundance: .
v_gene: TRBV4-1
len: 16
d_gene: .
j_gene: TRBJ2-2
CDR3nt: TGCGCCAGCAGCCAGGTCGACAGGCTACCCACCGGGGAGCTGTTTTTT
CDR3aa: CASSQVDRLPTGELFF

abundance: many
v_gene: TRBV5-5
len: 16
d_gene: .
j_gene: TRBJ1-4
CDR3nt: TGTGCCAGCAGCTTGGATCCCACAGGGCCAAATGAAAAACTGTTTTTT
CDR3aa: CASSLDPTGPNEKLFF

abundance: .
v_gene: TRBV2
len: 14
d_gene: .
j_gene: TRBJ1-1
CDR3nt: TGTGCCAGCAGTGAAGGGAGGTTGAACACTGAAGCTTTCTTT
CDR3aa: CASSEGRLNTEAFF

abundance: .
v_gene: TRBV11-3
len: 15
d_gene: .
j_gene: TRBJ2-1
CDR3nt: TGTGCCAGCAGCCCCGCTCCCGAGCGCCCAGATGAGCAGTTCTTC
CDR3aa: CASSPAPERPDEQFF

abundance: once
v_gene: TRBV19
len: 13
d_gene: .
j_gene: TRBJ1-1
CDR3nt: TGTGCCAGTAGTACAGGGTTTACCCATGAAGCTTTCTTT
CDR3aa: CASSTGFTHEAFF

abundance: .
v_gene: TRBV4-1
len: 21
d_gene: TRBD2
j_gene: TRBJ2-1
CDR3nt: TGCGCCAGCAGCCAAGATCGGGCGGGACTAGCGGGAGTAGGTTTTTACAATGAGCAGTTCTTC
CDR3aa: CASSQDRAGLAGVGFYNEQFF

abundance: few
v_gene: TRBV19
len: 13
d_gene: TRBD1
j_gene: TRBJ2-7
CDR3nt: TGTGCCAGTAGTATAGGGACAGGGGGCGAAGAGTACTTC
CDR3aa: CASSIGTGGEEYF

abundance: .
v_gene: TRBV6-1
len: 14
d_gene: TRBD1
j_gene: TRBJ1-1
CDR3nt: TGTGCCAGCACTCGGGACAGCATGAACACTGAAGCTTTCTTT
CDR3aa: CASTRDSMNTEAFF

abundance: .
v_gene: TRBV10-3
len: 15
d_gene: TRBD1
j_gene: TRBJ1-2
CDR3nt: TGTGCCATCAGTGTCGGGACAGGGGAAAACTATGGCTACACCTTC
CDR3aa: CAISVGTGENYGYTF

abundance: .
v_gene: TRBV27
len: 14
d_gene: TRBD2
j_gene: TRBJ2-3
CDR3nt: TGTGCCAGCAGTTCGGGCGGGGAGGGGGATACGCAGTATTTT
CDR3aa: CASSSGGEGDTQYF

abundance: .
v_gene: TRBV19
len: 16
d_gene: .
j_gene: TRBJ2-3
CDR3nt: TGTGCCAGTCGGCGATCGGCAGGGGAAGCCACAGATACGCAGTATTTT
CDR3aa: CASRRSAGEATDTQYF

abundance: .
v_gene: TRBV30
len: 16
d_gene: TRBD1
j_gene: TRBJ2-2
CDR3nt: TGTGCCTGGGCTTCCTACAGGGGATCGAACACCGGGGAGCTGTTTTTT
CDR3aa: CAWASYRGSNTGELFF

abundance: once
v_gene: TRBV7-6
len: 14
d_gene: .
j_gene: TRBJ2-3
CDR3nt: TGTGCCAGCAGCCTAGCGCGCCGGTTCGATACGCAGTATTTT
CDR3aa: CASSLARRFDTQYF

abundance: .
v_gene: TRBV5-1
len: 16
d_gene: TRBD2
j_gene: TRBJ2-5
CDR3nt: TGCGCCAGCAGCCTGGAGCTAGCGGGAGGCAGGGAGACCCAGTACTTC
CDR3aa: CASSLELAGGRETQYF

abundance: .
v_gene: TRBV19
len: 15
d_gene: TRBD2
j_gene: TRBJ2-5
CDR3nt: TGTGCCAGTAGTAGCAGCGGGGGGGCAGTAGAGACCCAGTACTTC
CDR3aa: CASSSSGGAVETQYF

abundance: .
v_gene: TRBV11-3
len: 16
d_gene: TRBD1
j_gene: TRBJ2-2
CDR3nt: TGTGCCAGCAGCTTAGGAGGGGGCGGAATCACCGGGGAGCTGTTTTTT
CDR3aa: CASSLGGGGITGELFF

abundance: once
v_gene: TRBV5-1
len: 17
d_gene: TRBD1
j_gene: TRBJ1-1
CDR3nt: TGCGCCAGCAGCGCGCTGGGGACAGGGGGCGTTAACACTGAAGCTTTCTTT
CDR3aa: CASSALGTGGVNTEAFF

abundance: .
v_gene: TRBV5-1
len: 14
d_gene: .
j_gene: TRBJ1-4
CDR3nt: TGCGCCAGCAGCTTGGGTCAGGAAAATGAAAAACTGTTTTTT
CDR3aa: CASSLGQENEKLFF

abundance: .
v_gene: TRBV27
len: 13
d_gene: .
j_gene: TRBJ2-7
CDR3nt: TGTGCCAGCAGTTTAGTCTCGGGCTACGAGCAGTACTTC
CDR3aa: CASSLVSGYEQYF

abundance: .
v_gene: TRBV5-4
len: 15
d_gene: .
j_gene: TRBJ2-3
CDR3nt: TGTGCCAGCAGCTTCGGTGGGGCTTCCACAGATACGCAGTATTTT
CDR3aa: CASSFGGASTDTQYF

abundance: .
v_gene: TRBV11-2
len: 14
d_gene: TRBD1
j_gene: TRBJ2-1
CDR3nt: TGTGCCAGCAGCTTAGTGACAGGGAAGGGTGAGCAGTTCTTC
CDR3aa: CASSLVTGKGEQFF

abundance: .
v_gene: TRBV19
len: 14
d_gene: .
j_gene: TRBJ2-5
CDR3nt: TGTGCCAGTAGTGACCGGGACTTGAAAGAGACCCAGTACTTC
CDR3aa: CASSDRDLKETQYF

abundance: .
v_gene: TRBV6-6
len: 15
d_gene: .
j_gene: TRBJ2-7
CDR3nt: TGTGCCAGCAGCTTACAAAGCGCAAGAAAATACGAGCAGTACTTC
CDR3aa: CASSLQSARKYEQYF

abundance: .
v_gene: TRBV20-1
len: 11
d_gene: .
j_gene: TRBJ1-1
CDR3nt: TGCAGTGCTAGACAGAACACTGAAGCTTTCTTT
CDR3aa: CSARQNTEAFF

abundance: .
v_gene: TRBV9
len: 15
d_gene: TRBD2
j_gene: TRBJ2-1
CDR3nt: TGTGCCAGCAGCGTAGGGGTAGCGGGAAGGAATGAGCAGTTCTTC
CDR3aa: CASSVGVAGRNEQFF